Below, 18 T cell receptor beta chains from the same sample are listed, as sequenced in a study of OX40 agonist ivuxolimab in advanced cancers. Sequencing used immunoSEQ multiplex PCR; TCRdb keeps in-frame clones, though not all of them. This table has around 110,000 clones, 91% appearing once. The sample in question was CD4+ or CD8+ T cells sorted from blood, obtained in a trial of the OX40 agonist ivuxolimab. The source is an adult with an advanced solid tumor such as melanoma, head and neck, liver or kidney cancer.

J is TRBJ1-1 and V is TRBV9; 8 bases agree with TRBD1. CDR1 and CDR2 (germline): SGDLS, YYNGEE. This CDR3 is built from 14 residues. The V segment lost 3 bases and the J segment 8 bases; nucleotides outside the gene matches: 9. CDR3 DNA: TGTGCCAGCAGCGCGGGCGAAAGGGACAGGGAAGCTTTCTTT. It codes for CASSAGERDREAFF.

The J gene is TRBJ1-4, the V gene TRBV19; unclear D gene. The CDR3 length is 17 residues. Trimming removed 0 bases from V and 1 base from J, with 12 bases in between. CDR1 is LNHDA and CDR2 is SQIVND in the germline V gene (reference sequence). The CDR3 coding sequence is TGTGCCAGTAGTATAGATCGTCATCAAGGAACTAATGAAAAACTGTTTTTT. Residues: CASSIDRHQGTNEKLFF.

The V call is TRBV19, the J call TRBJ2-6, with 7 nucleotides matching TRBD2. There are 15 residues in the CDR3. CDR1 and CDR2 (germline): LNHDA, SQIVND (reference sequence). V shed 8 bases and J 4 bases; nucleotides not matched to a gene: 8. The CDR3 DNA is TGTGCCAGTCTGGGGGGAGGGCTAGGGGCCAACGTCCTGACTTTC. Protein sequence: CASLGGGLGANVLTF.

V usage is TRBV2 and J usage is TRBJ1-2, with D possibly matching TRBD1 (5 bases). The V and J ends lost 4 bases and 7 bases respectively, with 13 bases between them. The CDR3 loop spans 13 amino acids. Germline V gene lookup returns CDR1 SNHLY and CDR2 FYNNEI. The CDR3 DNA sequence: TGTGCCAGCAGTGGGGACTTCTTAGGTGGCTACACCTTC. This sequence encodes CASSGDFLGGYTF. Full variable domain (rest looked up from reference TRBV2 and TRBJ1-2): EPEVTQTPSHQVTQMGQEVILRCVPISNHLYFYWYRQILGQKVEFLVSFYNNEISEKSEIFDDQFSVERPDGSNFTLKIRSTKLEDSAMYFCASSGDFLGGYTFGSGTRLTVV.

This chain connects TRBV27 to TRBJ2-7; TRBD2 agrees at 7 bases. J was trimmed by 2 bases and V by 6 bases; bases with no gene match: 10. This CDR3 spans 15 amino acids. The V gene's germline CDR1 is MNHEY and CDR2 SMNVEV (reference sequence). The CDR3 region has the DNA TGTGCCAGCAGGCAGCGGGGCCTGAGGGCCTACGAGCAGTACTTC. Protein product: CASRQRGLRAYEQYF.

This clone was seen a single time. CDR3 amino acids: CASSLDFVAGELFF. Here the CDR3 DNA reads TGTGCCAGCAGCTTGGATTTTGTTGCCGGGGAGCTGTTTTTT. This sequence joins TRBV5-4 and TRBJ2-2; D remains unclear. Germline CDR1 reads SGHNT; CDR2 reads YYREEE (reference sequence). Trimming cost V 0 bases and J 6 bases, with 9 bases left between them. CDR3 size: 14 residues.

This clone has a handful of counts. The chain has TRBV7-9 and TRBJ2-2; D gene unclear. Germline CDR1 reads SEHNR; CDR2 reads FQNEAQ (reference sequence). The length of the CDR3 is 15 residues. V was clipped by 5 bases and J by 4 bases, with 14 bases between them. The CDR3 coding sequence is TGTGCCAGCAGCCCCCGTTTGCACCTCACCGGGGAGCTGTTTTTT. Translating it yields CASSPRLHLTGELFF.

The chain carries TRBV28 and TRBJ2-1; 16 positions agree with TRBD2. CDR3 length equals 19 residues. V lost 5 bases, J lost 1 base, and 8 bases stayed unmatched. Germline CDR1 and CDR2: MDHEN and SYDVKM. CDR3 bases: TGTGCCAGCAGTCCCTCGGGACTAGCGGGAGGGCAATCCTACAATGAGCAGTTCTTC. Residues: CASSPSGLAGGQSYNEQFF.

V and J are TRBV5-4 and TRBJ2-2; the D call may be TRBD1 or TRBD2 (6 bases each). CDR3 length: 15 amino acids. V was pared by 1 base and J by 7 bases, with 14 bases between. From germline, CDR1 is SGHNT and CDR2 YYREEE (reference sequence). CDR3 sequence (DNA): TGTGCCAGCAGCTTGACAGGGACTCCGGGCGGGGAGCTGTTTTTT. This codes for CASSLTGTPGGELFF.

The CDR3 protein is CASSLSRGGNTIYF. The CDR3 bases are TGTGCCAGCAGCTTGAGTAGGGGAGGAAACACCATATATTTT. The gene calls are TRBV11-2 and TRBJ1-3; D possibly corresponds to TRBD1 (5 bases). Trimming cost V 3 bases and J 4 bases, with 10 bases left between them. The CDR3 loop spans 14 amino acids. Germline CDR1 and CDR2: SGHAT and FQNNGV.

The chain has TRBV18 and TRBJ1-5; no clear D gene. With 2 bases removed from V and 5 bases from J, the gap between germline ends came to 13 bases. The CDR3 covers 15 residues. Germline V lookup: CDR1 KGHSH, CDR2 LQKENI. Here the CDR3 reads CASSPREGPDQPQHF. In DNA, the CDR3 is TGTGCCAGCTCACCAAGGGAGGGCCCCGATCAGCCCCAGCATTTT.

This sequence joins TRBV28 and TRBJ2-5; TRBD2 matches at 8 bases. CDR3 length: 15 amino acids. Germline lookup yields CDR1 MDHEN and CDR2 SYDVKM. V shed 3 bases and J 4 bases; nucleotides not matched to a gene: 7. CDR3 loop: CASSFLAGGPETQYF. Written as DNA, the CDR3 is TGTGCCAGCAGTTTCCTAGCGGGTGGCCCAGAGACCCAGTACTTC.

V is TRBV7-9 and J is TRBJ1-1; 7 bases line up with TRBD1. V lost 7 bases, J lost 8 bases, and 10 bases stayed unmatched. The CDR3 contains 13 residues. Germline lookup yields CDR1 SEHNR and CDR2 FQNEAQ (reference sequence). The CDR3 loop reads CASTPGQAWEAFF. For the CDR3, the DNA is TGTGCCAGCACACCCGGACAGGCTTGGGAAGCTTTCTTT.

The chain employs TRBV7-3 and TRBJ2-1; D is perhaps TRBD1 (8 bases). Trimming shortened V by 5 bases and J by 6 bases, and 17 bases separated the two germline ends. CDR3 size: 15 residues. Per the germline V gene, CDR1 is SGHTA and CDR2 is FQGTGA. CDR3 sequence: CASSQRQGRVNEQFF. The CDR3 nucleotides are TGTGCCAGCAGCCAAAGACAGGGGAGGGTCAATGAGCAGTTCTTC.

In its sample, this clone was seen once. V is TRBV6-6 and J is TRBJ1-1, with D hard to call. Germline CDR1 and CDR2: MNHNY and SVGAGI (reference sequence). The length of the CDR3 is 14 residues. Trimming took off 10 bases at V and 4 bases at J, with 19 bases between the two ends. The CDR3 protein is CATSLQLSSTEAFF. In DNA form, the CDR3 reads TGTGCCACCTCACTACAGCTCTCCAGCACTGAAGCTTTCTTT.

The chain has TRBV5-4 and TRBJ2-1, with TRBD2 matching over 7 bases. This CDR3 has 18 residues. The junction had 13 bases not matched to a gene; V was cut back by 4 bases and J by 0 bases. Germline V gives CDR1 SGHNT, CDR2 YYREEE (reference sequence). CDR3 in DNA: TGTGCCAGCAGCCGACGCGTGGGCGGGGGAAGCTCCTACAATGAGCAGTTCTTC. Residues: CASSRRVGGGSSYNEQFF.

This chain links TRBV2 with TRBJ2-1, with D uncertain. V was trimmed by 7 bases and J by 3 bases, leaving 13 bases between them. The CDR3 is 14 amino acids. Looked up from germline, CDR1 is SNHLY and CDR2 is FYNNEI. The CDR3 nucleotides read TGTGCCAGCAACCCCCAGCCTAGCTACAATGAGCAGTTCTTC. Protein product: CASNPQPSYNEQFF.

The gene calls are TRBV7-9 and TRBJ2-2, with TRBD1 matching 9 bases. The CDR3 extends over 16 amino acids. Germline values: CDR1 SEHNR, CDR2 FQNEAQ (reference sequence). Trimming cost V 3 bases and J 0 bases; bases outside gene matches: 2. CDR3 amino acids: CASSLGTGTNTGELFF. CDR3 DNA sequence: TGTGCCAGCAGCTTGGGGACAGGGACGAACACCGGGGAGCTGTTTTTT.